This T cell receptor (beta chain) was sequenced in a study of tumor-infiltrating lymphocytes in primary liver carcinoma (dated by TCRdb to the late 2010s). For the study in its entirety: The five patients, three men and two women aged 30 to 69 years, had hepatocellular carcinoma (four) or combined HCC and intrahepatic cholangiocarcinoma (one). Repertoires from technical replicates were highly reproducible, with mean shared-clone rates about 0.91 and correlation coefficients above 0.95. Roughly 3.5 to 7.5 million productive TCRbeta reads were obtained per sample, and no significant difference in read depth was found between tissue types. Agilent mRNA microarray profiling was performed on the 25 tumor region samples to relate TCRbeta repertoire diversity to the local molecular phenotype. The five patients had tumors staged T1-T3 N0M0, with maximum diameters ranging from roughly 4.2 to 11 cm. TCRbeta repertoire sequencing covered roughly 35 specimens from 5 patients: 25 or so tumor regions, 5 adjacent noncancerous liver tissues and 5 peripheral blood samples. TCRbeta repertoire sequencing, expression microarrays and whole-exome sequencing were combined in the study across five regions of each liver tumor, with adjacent normal tissue and blood also included. The full study reports these points: Because only the TCR beta chain was sequenced and unpaired alpha chains were not captured, true repertoire diversity is likely underestimated. Comparison of CD4+ and CD8+ T cell repertoires was precluded by the use of bulk unsorted samples. Pairs of tumor regions showed greater repertoire overlap (mean about 36%) than tumor-adjacent pairs (17%) or tumor-blood pairs (approximately 15%), which is consistent with antigen-driven expansion. A significantly larger repertoire fraction was made up by the top 250 clones in tumors than in blood (p = 0.039). Just about 7.5-24% of top clones turned up in all five regions of a tumor, which suggests spatial heterogeneity among tumor-infiltrating T cells. The study included only a handful of patients, and the authors note findings should be validated in a larger study.

Total RNA and DNA were co-extracted from roughly 20-30 mg of bulk tissue with the AllPrep DNA/RNA mini kit, without cell sorting. Between late 2015 and March 2016, 4 or 5 patients in China with histopathologically diagnosed primary liver carcinoma had surgical resection. Chronic HBV infection was present in the patients, and the patients were treatment-naive at sampling. Five spatially separated regions were sampled per tumor: superior, inferior, left-lateral and right-lateral poles, plus the tumor centre. More than 85% viable tumor cells were found by histology in every tumor sample. Each fresh piece of tumor and adjacent tissue was cut in two, with one half stored in RNAlater at -80 degrees C and the other half sent for histology. Including the terminal cysteine and phenylalanine, the CDR3 comprises 14 residues. Here the CDR3 DNA is all that survives: 42 bases in frame from base 1. Looking up the germline V gene yields CDR1 SGHDN and CDR2 FVKESK.

Worth noting for this clonotype: What antigen it recognizes has not been identified. One end of the junction varies from germline; a read error may be responsible.

Using a constant-region primer and ProtoScript II reverse transcriptase, TCRbeta-specific cDNA was reverse-transcribed from roughly 500 ng total RNA. TCRbeta libraries were built with three nested multiplex PCR rounds, a slightly modified ARM-PCR procedure. Each of the first two PCR rounds ran for about 11 cycles using multiplex TRBV1-TRBV30 forward primers together with a Cbeta reverse primer. Sample barcodes and Illumina adapters were attached in a final 25-cycle PCR using Deep VentR polymerase. Amplicons of 200-500 bp were gel-purified with a QIAquick gel extraction kit before sequencing. TCRbeta amplicons were sequenced on an Illumina HiSeq 2500 with 250-bp paired-end reads. As for how the authors treated the data: Trimmomatic v0.33 was used to quality-trim the reads, and FLASH v1.2.11 was used to merge paired reads so that full CDR3 sequences could be recovered. V, D and J germline segments were assigned to the rearranged TCRbeta sequences using MiGEC v1.2.1b. Clonotype statistics and Shannon-Wiener diversity indices were computed with VDJtools v1.0.0. To reduce sampling bias, subsequent analyses other than the diversity analysis used only the 250 most abundant clonotypes in each sample. TCRdb reprocessed the public reads (quality trimming at Q25 with fastp, clone calling with MiXCR) and kept in-frame beta chains. One record per CDR3 amino acid sequence lists the most common genes and DNA. In this record, the V and J calls reflect TCRdb's handling and not the investigators' own analysis. The sample table lists around 100,000 distinct CDR3 sequences, approximately 70% of them with a count of one. The ten top clones hold less than 15% of the sample.

Sequenced material: liver tumor tissue from sampling region 2. Interpreted using the paper, the cell subset or site label stands for: tumor region T2, inferior pole. Here the chain combines TRBV14 and TRBJ2-1, with an unclear D gene assignment. This sequence originates from an older woman with primary liver carcinoma and hepatitis B virus infection. The sequence in DNA is TGTGACAGCAGCCAACGGTTGGGGTATGTTGAGCAGCTCTTC. Its translation reads: CDSSQRLGYVEQLF.